This record covers a single TCR beta chain. This clonotype was observed many times. What this receptor recognizes is not known. Base qualities are not provided; no much larger clone lies one nucleotide away. Graves' hyperthyroidism was defined as stable when no progression to ophthalmopathy occurred over 18 months of follow-up. Hyperthyroidism patients were newly diagnosed, had a disease duration of under 2 months, and were aged 18 to 65 years. Patients with uncontrolled infections, other autoimmune diseases, pregnancy or lactation were excluded. Diagnoses relied on clinical symptoms, serum thyroxine and TRAb, thyroid ultrasound and orbital computed tomography. PBMCs were isolated from 10 ml of fresh peripheral blood by Ficoll-Paque density gradient centrifugation. Total RNA was extracted with Trizol reagent, and quality was checked on an Agilent 2100 Bioanalyzer. This specimen belongs to a study of T cells in Graves' hyperthyroidism and ophthalmopathy (dated 2019 in TCRdb). Background on the whole study: Peripheral blood was sampled at the time of initial diagnosis, prior to any treatment. To identify TCR V-J signatures that set the groups apart, the researchers used a discovery cohort of more than 95 patients, made up of 40 to 45 with Graves' ophthalmopathy and 57 with stable Graves' hyperthyroidism. Prospective prediction of ophthalmopathy was tested in an independent validation cohort of 18 to 20 hyperthyroidism patients and 17 patients who later progressed to ophthalmopathy. In about 6 Graves' hyperthyroidism patients, the study also compared T-cell repertoires from thyroid tissue with T-cell repertoires from blood. After sampling, hyperthyroidism patients received methimazole starting at 30 mg daily, and ophthalmopathy patients received high-dose intravenous methylprednisolone. The approximately 100 discovery patients were divided at random into training and test sets in a 7:3 ratio. The paper reports TCR Vbeta CDR3 sequencing of over 130 peripheral blood samples: fewer than 50 ophthalmopathy, 75 to 80 hyperthyroidism and around 17 progressor patients.

The TCR beta CDR3 regions were amplified from RNA transcripts. For the first round of RT-PCR on the TCR CDR3, the HTBI primer set was used together with the Qiagen OneStep RT-PCR kit. A second multiplex PCR round built the libraries, followed by size selection and purification. Sequencing of the libraries was done on an Illumina HiSeq2000 using paired-end 100 bp reads. As for the authors' bioinformatics: SOAPnuke was used to process the raw data, removing reads that contained adapters or uncalled bases, had a mean Phred below 15, or lacked an exact match to the constant primer or identifier. High-quality paired reads were merged with COPE v1.2.5, and unique nucleotide sequences were defined as clonotypes. MiTCR v1.1 was used to align clonotypes to the IMGT TRBV, TRBD and TRBJ reference segments. Only V-J combinations with frequency above 0.0001, covering 99.2% of repertoires, were analysed. The TCS score was defined as the ratio of F50 (clonal expansion) to E x V (chaos), calculated using BLOSUM62-based TCRdist between CDR3 peptides within each V-J. Welch's t-statistics and random forest reduced just over 500 V-J features to 13, which were used in a naive Bayes classifier (R e1071). TCRdb trimmed public reads at Q25 via fastp, called clones via MiXCR and kept in-frame beta chains. Every entry covers one CDR3 protein and lists the most common genes and DNA from its rows. TCRdb's processing, not the study's, gives the V and J calls here. Recorded for this sample are hundreds of thousands of distinct CDR3 sequences; approximately 15% of them occurred a single time. The ten largest clones represent 20% to 25% of the sample.

From the germline V gene, CDR1 is SGHRS and CDR2 is YFSETQ. V loses 4 bases, J loses 6 bases, and the germline ends lie 11 bases apart. The CDR3 goes from the cysteine to the phenylalanine over 13 residues. The entry retains the CDR3 DNA only, 39 bases that are in frame from base 1. What the study reported, not specific to this receptor: In validation, the model predicted progression to ophthalmopathy a median of around 6.5 months before onset, with approximately 70% sensitivity and around 76% specificity. Most expanded thyroid clonotypes (frequency above 0.001) were also detected in blood, a finding suggesting that blood repertoires may reflect thyroid immune responses. Sample size was not statistically predetermined, and investigators were not blinded to group allocation. A 13 V-J signature model separated ophthalmopathy from stable hyperthyroidism, with about 90% sensitivity and 81% to 82% specificity in cross-validation and 80%/75% in testing.

The sample was blood. The rearranged segments are TRBV5-1 and TRBJ2-4; possibly the D gene is TRBD1, per 5 matching bases. The source of this sequence is a woman in her twenties or thirties with Graves' hyperthyroidism. The sequenced DNA is TGCGCCAGCAGCAAGACAGAGTCAAACATTCAGTACTTC. This translates into CASSKTESNIQYF.